This T cell receptor (beta chain) derives from a study of shared clonotypes between healthy human individuals. Broader study findings: Blood was the only sampled material, and tissue repertoires likely differ.

Donors included only healthy HIV-negative adults lacking recent acute infections or vaccinations. Nashville, Tennessee was home to all donors, each a Caucasian adult. Comment on this clone: The target antigen is unknown.

Sequencing used immunoSEQ multiplex PCR; TCRdb keeps in-frame clones, though not all of them. This sample has some 2,500,000 clones, with just under 95% found just once. Looked up from germline, CDR1 is MDHEN and CDR2 is SYDVKM. V was trimmed by 8 bases and J by 4 bases, leaving 18 bases between them. The CDR3 has 15 amino acids. The sample comprised naive CD4+ T cells from PBMCs. The subset: CD45RA+ positively selected. The V gene is TRBV28, the J gene TRBJ2-1; maybe TRBD1 (5 bases). The receptor comes from a man younger than 35 in good health. Some clones in this sample may be carry-over from other donors' samples. CDR3 sequence reads: CASARVGAAYNEQFF. In DNA, the CDR3 is TGTGCCAGCGCGCGCGTAGGGGCAGCATACAATGAGCAGTTCTTC.